This T cell receptor beta chain comes out of a study of CD8+CD57+ T cells in acquired aplastic anemia. Across the whole study: Where healthy donors were concerned, CD4+ cells averaged approximately 9.9 million reads.

Both TCR beta VDJ combination and CDR3 sequence profiling were carried out. Genomic DNA was the template for this profiling. TCRdb recomputed calls from the reads with MiXCR, one row per CDR3 protein. The sample carries 190,000 or so distinct CDR3 sequences, approximately 60% recorded once. This clonotype was detected only a few times. This CDR3 is 14 amino acids long. Trimming stripped 11 bases from V and 4 bases from J, with 20 bases between. Germline CDR1 and CDR2: MNHEY and SMNVEV (reference sequence). This chain links TRBV27 with TRBJ1-2; D is perhaps TRBD1 (5 bases). Material: sorted CD4+, CD8+, or CD8+CD57+ T cells (not recorded which) from PBMCs. The TCR originated in a human donor in good health. The CDR3 here is CASKRGTSGYGYTF. The CDR3, as DNA: TGTGCCTCAAAAAGAGGGACGTCAGGCTATGGCTACACCTTC.